Each of the 19 T cell receptor beta chains below was sequenced from the same sample in a study of blood T cell repertoires in COVID-19. The table came from immunoSEQ multiplex PCR; TCRdb's copy has only in-frame clones and leaves some out. The sample has a few hundred thousand clones; roughly 87% are singletons. The sample was PBMCs or T cells enriched from blood (not recorded which). The receptors were gathered from a woman in her fifties or sixties who had recovered from COVID-19.

J is TRBJ1-4 and V is TRBV7-2, with 7 bases identical to TRBD1. The length of the CDR3 is 15 residues. V gave up 5 bases and J gave up 5 bases; unmatched junction bases: 8. The V gene's germline CDR1 is SGHTA and CDR2 FQGNSA. The CDR3 coding sequence is TGTGCCAGCAGCCAGACAACAGGGGTAAATGAAAAACTGTTTTTT. It yields the protein CASSQTTGVNEKLFF.

The V call is TRBV11-2, the J call TRBJ1-4; 10 bases align to TRBD1. The germline V gene has CDR1 SGHAT and CDR2 FQNNGV. Unmatched junction bases numbered 6, after V lost 4 bases and J lost 7 bases. This CDR3 is built from 15 residues. CDR3 residues: CASSSPGQGTEKLFF. CDR3 DNA: TGTGCCAGCAGCTCTCCGGGACAGGGGACTGAAAAACTGTTTTTT.

This clone was recorded a few times. DNA of the CDR3: TGTGCCAGCAGTGAAGCGCAGGCTTCCAATGGCTACACCTTC. It is translated as CASSEAQASNGYTF. V usage is TRBV2 and J usage is TRBJ1-2, with D unresolved. Germline CDR1 and CDR2: SNHLY and FYNNEI. Trimming removed 0 bases from V and 6 bases from J, with 11 bases in between. The CDR3 loop spans 14 amino acids.

As DNA, the CDR3 is TGTGCCAGCAGCTTAGGGTCCGAAGGGAGGGAGACCCAGTACTTC. It specifies CASSLGSEGRETQYF. The V and J genes are TRBV7-2 and TRBJ2-5; the D gene is possibly TRBD2 (6 bases). The CDR3 totals 15 residues. The ends were cut back, 1 base at V and 5 bases at J, with 14 bases in the middle. The germline CDR1 and CDR2 sequences are SGHTA and FQGNSA.

This clone has just one count. The gene calls are TRBV5-6 and TRBJ2-2, with D possibly matching TRBD1 (6 bases). The V and J ends lost 3 bases and 3 bases respectively, with 18 bases between them. The CDR3 extends over 17 amino acids. The germline V gene has CDR1 SGHDT and CDR2 YYEEEE. CDR3 protein: CASSSKTGSLDTGELFF. CDR3 sequence (DNA): TGTGCCAGCAGCTCGAAAACAGGGAGTTTAGACACCGGGGAGCTGTTTTTT.

The J gene is TRBJ1-1, the V gene TRBV5-1; D ambiguous. V lost 4 bases to trimming and J lost 0 bases, with 7 bases between them. The CDR3 has 13 amino acids. CDR1 and CDR2 from the germline V gene are SGHRS and YFSETQ. CDR3 in DNA: TGCGCCAGCAGCGTGGGTATGAACACTGAAGCTTTCTTT. Translating it yields CASSVGMNTEAFF.

V usage is TRBV4-3 and J usage is TRBJ1-2; D unresolved. V was pared by 1 base and J by 8 bases, with 14 bases between. The V gene's germline CDR1 is LGHNA and CDR2 YSLEER. The CDR3 sequence is 14 residues long. In DNA, the CDR3 is TGCGCCAGCAGCCAAGGGAGCGGGGTGGGCGGCTACACCTTC. Its protein is CASSQGSGVGGYTF.

This clone came up once. CDR3 nucleotides: TGCGCCAGCAGCCAAGAAATGGAGGGTGAGACCGAAGCTTTCTTT. Translated: CASSQEMEGETEAFF. V is TRBV4-3 and J is TRBJ1-1; D ambiguous. V was cut by 0 bases and J by 8 bases, with 16 bases left in between. This CDR3 spans 15 amino acids. The germline V gene encodes CDR1 LGHNA and CDR2 YSLEER.

J is TRBJ1-5 and V is TRBV20-1; D uncertain. The germline V gene has CDR1 DFQATT and CDR2 SNEGSKA (reference sequence). This CDR3 comprises 15 residues. Trimming shortened V by 3 bases and J by 0 bases, and 12 bases separated the two germline ends. CDR3 DNA sequence: TGCAGTGCTAGTTTACATCCGCCTAGCAATCAGCCCCAGCATTTT. Translation: CSASLHPPSNQPQHF.

The chain employs TRBV12-3 or TRBV12-4 and TRBJ1-3; D unclear. With 1 base removed from V and 6 bases from J, the gap between germline ends came to 7 bases. The CDR3 sequence is 13 residues long. The CDR3 protein is CASSLVAENTIYF. CDR3 DNA: TGTGCCAGCAGTTTAGTGGCGGAAAACACCATATATTTT.

The chain joins TRBV4-3 to TRBJ2-7, with 9 nucleotides matching TRBD1. The germline V gene encodes CDR1 LGHNA and CDR2 YSLEER. The CDR3 has 15 residues. V lost 5 bases to trimming and J lost 3 bases; unmatched junction nucleotides: 8. The CDR3 region is CASSTRRTGVYEQYF. DNA of the CDR3: TGCGCCAGCAGCACCCGCCGGACAGGGGTCTACGAGCAGTACTTC.

The V call is TRBV5-8, the J call TRBJ2-7; 9 positions agree with TRBD1. The CDR3 has 12 residues. Germline CDR1 reads SGHTS; CDR2 reads YDEGEE. CDR3 DNA: TGTGCCAGCAGCTTCCCTCGGGGACAGGGTACCGTC. Translating gives CASSFPRGQGTV.

This clone was observed a few times. V gene TRBV6-4 combines with J gene TRBJ1-5, with D tentatively TRBD1 (6 bases). V shed 3 bases and J shed 3 bases, with 6 bases lying between them. The CDR3 consists of 13 residues. Per the germline V gene, CDR1 is MRHNA and CDR2 is SNTAGT. Written as DNA, the CDR3 is TGTGCCAGCAGTGAGGGGGCCAATCAGCCCCAGCATTTT. It encodes CASSEGANQPQHF.

The V gene is TRBV18, the J gene TRBJ1-5; possibly TRBD1 for D (5 bases). Germline CDR1 is KGHSH and CDR2 is LQKENI. With 6 bases removed from V and 7 bases from J, the gap between germline ends came to 19 bases. This CDR3 is built from 15 residues. This CDR3 is CASSPIGGGKQPQHF. The CDR3 region has the DNA TGTGCCAGCTCTCCTATCGGCGGGGGGAAACAGCCCCAGCATTTT. The entire variable domain, with the rest obtained from reference TRBV18 and TRBJ1-5, is as follows: NAGVMQNPRHLVRRRGQEARLRCSPMKGHSHVYWYRQLPEEGLKFMVYLQKENIIDESGMPKERFSAEFPKEGPSILRIQQVVRGDSAAYFCASSPIGGGKQPQHFGDGTRLSIL.

The chain recombines TRBV2 with TRBJ1-2; TRBD1 aligns across 9 bases. Trimming cost V 6 bases and J 4 bases; bases outside gene matches: 12. Germline V CDR1 and CDR2: SNHLY, FYNNEI. The CDR3 contains 16 residues. The CDR3 loop is CASSKYPGQGSYGYTF. The CDR3 nucleotides are TGTGCCAGCAGCAAATATCCGGGACAGGGAAGCTATGGCTACACCTTC.

The chain recombines TRBV18 with TRBJ2-1, with TRBD1 matching over 7 bases. The V gene's germline CDR1 is KGHSH and CDR2 LQKENI. V shed 2 bases, J shed 2 bases, and the junction held 3 bases outside the gene matches. This CDR3 is built from 15 residues. CDR3 amino acids: CASSPGTAAYNEQFF. The CDR3 region has the DNA TGTGCCAGCTCACCAGGGACAGCTGCCTACAATGAGCAGTTCTTC.

This clone occurred once. The chain couples TRBV19 to TRBJ2-3; 8 bases fit TRBD2. The CDR3 covers 16 residues. V trimming: 3 bases; J trimming: 0 bases; junction bases outside the gene matches: 5. CDR1 and CDR2 from the germline V gene are LNHDA and SQIVND (reference sequence). The DNA for the CDR3 is TGTGCCAGTAGTATGAGGGCTAGCGGGAGCACAGATACGCAGTATTTT. This gives the protein CASSMRASGSTDTQYF.

V is TRBV30 and J is TRBJ1-1, with 8 positions matching TRBD1. The CDR3 has 12 residues. Looked up from germline, CDR1 is GTSNPN and CDR2 is SVGIG (reference sequence). V dropped 2 bases and J dropped 7; count of bases not matched to a gene: 3. The CDR3 nucleotides read TGTGCCTGGAGTTACGGACAGGGTGAAGCTTTCTTT. It specifies CAWSYGQGEAFF.

The genes are TRBV30 and TRBJ1-2, with D uncertain. CDR3 length: 15 residues. CDR1 and CDR2 (germline): GTSNPN, SVGIG (reference sequence). V lost 2 bases and J lost 5, with 18 bases in between. The CDR3 spells CAWSSSTRSGYGYTF. CDR3 coding DNA: TGTGCCTGGAGTTCCTCCACAAGGTCGGGGTATGGCTACACCTTC.